These 4 T cell receptor beta chains originate from one sample sequenced in a study of patients and donors after allogeneic stem cell transplantation. Via MiXCR, TCRdb re-called the RT-PCR reads, giving one row per CDR3 protein. The table lists about 410,000 distinct CDR3 sequences, about a sixth of them singletons. What was sequenced was blood, either unsorted or a sorted T cell fraction (not recorded which). The origin of the receptors is a human donor who was either an allogeneic HSCT recipient or a stem cell or donor lymphocyte infusion donor (not recorded which). It is not recorded whose cells these are; they may come from a transplant donor.

There are a few counts of this clonotype. The V and J genes are TRBV11-3 and TRBJ2-5, with TRBD2 matching 7 bases. Germline V CDR1 and CDR2: SGHNT, YENEEA. V dropped 3 bases and J dropped 5; count of bases not matched to a gene: 9. This CDR3 has 15 residues. The CDR3 loop is CASSFYGGAGETQYF. As DNA, the CDR3 is TGTGCCAGCAGCTTTTATGGGGGAGCGGGGGAGACCCAGTACTTC. The entire variable domain, with the rest obtained from reference TRBV11-3 and TRBJ2-5, is as follows: EAGVVQSPRYKIIEKKQPVAFWCNPISGHNTLYWYLQNLGQGPELLIRYENEEAVDDSQLPKDRFSAERLKGVDSTLKIQPAELGDSAVYLCASSFYGGAGETQYFGPGTRLLVL.

This clonotype was recorded a few times. The CDR3 region has the DNA TGCAGTGCTAAACCCACTGGACAGGTTATATCACCCCTCCACTTT. Amino acid sequence: CSAKPTGQVISPLHF. The V and J genes are TRBV20-1 and TRBJ1-6; 7 bases align to TRBD1. In germline, CDR1 is DFQATT, CDR2 SNEGSKA (reference sequence). The V segment lost 4 bases and the J segment 10 bases; nucleotides outside the gene matches: 13. The CDR3 covers 15 residues.

The chain uses TRBV13 and TRBJ2-1; 11 bases are a match to TRBD2. The germline CDR1 and CDR2 sequences are PRHDT and FYEKMQ (reference sequence). Germline trimming cut 4 bases from V and 8 bases from J; bases unmatched to any gene: 10. The CDR3 contains 16 residues. CDR3 in amino acids: CASSSETSGTVHEQFF. Written as DNA, the CDR3 is TGTGCCAGCAGCTCCGAGACTAGCGGGACTGTCCATGAGCAGTTCTTC.

The CDR3 DNA reads TGTGCCAGCAGCCAAGATTTTCGACGCACCGGGGAGCTGTTTTTT. It specifies CASSQDFRRTGELFF. This sequence joins TRBV4-2 and TRBJ2-2; D uncertain. CDR3 length: 15 residues. V was cut by 0 bases and J by 4 bases, with 9 bases left in between. Germline V gene data show CDR1 as LGHNA and CDR2 as YNFKEQ.